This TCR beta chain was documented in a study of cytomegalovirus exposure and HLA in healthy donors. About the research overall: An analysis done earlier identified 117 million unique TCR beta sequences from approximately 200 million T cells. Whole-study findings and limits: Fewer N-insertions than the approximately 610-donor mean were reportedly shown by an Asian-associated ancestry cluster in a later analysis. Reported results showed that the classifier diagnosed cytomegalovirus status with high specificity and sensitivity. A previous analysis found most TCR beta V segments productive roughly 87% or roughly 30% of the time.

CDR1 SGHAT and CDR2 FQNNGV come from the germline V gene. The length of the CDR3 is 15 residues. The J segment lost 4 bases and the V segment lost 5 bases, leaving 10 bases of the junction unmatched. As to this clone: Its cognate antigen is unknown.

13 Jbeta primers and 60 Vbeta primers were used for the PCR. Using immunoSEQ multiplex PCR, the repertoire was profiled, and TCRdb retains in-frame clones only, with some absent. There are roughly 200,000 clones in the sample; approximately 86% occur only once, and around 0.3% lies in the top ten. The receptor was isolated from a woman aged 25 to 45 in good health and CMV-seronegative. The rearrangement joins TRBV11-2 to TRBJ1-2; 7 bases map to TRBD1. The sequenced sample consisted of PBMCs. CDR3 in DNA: TGTGCCAGCAGCACGCCTCGACAGGGTGGCTATGGCTACACCTTC. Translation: CASSTPRQGGYGYTF.